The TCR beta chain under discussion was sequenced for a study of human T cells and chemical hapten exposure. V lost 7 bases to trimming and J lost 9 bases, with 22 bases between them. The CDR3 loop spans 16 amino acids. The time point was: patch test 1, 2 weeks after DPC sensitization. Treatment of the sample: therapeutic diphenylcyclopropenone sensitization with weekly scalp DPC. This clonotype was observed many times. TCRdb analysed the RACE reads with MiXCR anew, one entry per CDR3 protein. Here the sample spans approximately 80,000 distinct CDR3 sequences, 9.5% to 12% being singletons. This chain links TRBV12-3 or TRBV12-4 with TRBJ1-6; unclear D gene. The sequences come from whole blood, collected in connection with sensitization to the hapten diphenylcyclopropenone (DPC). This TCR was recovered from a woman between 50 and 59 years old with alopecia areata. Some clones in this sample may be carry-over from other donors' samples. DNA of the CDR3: TGTGCCAGCACCTCGTATAGAGGAGGGAATGGTTCACCCCTCCACTTT. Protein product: CASTSYRGGNGSPLHF.